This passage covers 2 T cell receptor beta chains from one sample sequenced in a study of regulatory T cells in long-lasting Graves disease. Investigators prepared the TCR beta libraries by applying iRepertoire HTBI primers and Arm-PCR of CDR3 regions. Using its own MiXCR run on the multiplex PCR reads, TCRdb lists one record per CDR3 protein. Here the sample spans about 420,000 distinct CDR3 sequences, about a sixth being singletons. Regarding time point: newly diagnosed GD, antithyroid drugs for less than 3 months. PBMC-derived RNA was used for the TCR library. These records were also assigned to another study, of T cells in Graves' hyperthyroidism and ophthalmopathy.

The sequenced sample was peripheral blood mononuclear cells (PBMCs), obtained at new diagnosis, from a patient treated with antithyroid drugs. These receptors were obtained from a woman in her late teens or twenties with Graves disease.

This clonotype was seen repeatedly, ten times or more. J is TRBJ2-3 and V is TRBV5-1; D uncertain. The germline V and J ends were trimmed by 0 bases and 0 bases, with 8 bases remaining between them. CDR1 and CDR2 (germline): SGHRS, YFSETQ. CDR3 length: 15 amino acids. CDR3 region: CASSLALASTDTQYF. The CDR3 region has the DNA TGCGCCAGCAGCTTGGCTTTAGCAAGCACAGATACGCAGTATTTT.

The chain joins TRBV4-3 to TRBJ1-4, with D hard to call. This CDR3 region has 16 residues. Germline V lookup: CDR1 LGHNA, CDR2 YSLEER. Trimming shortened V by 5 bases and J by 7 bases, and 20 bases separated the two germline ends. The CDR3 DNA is TGCGCCAGCAGCACCACCCAATGGGAATTTGGTGAAAAACTGTTTTTT. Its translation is CASSTTQWEFGEKLFF.